These T cell receptor beta chains were read from a single sample in a study of T cell responses to AZD1222 COVID-19 vaccine. Some clones are missing from TCRdb's copy, which holds only in-frame ones; the method was immunoSEQ multiplex PCR. The repertoire has 75,000 to 100,000 clones, around 90% of them found once; the top ten carry about 12%. This material consisted of peripheral blood, taken on day 0 of AZD1222 vaccination. The receptors originated from an adult in good health. The CDR3 runs from the conserved cysteine through the conserved F or W. The D gene is left open where the match is weak. The size field is filled for only some rows; it gives once, few, many or a size class.

d_gene	abundance	v_gene	j_gene	CDR3nt	CDR3aa
-	-	TRBV4-2	TRBJ2-1	TGTGCCAGCAGCCAAGATTCCGGCGGCTCCTACAATGAGCAGTTCTTC	CASSQDSGGSYNEQFF
TRBD1	-	TRBV18	TRBJ1-1	TGTGCCAGCTCACCCCCAGGGGGGAACACTGAAGCTTTCTTT	CASSPPGGNTEAFF
TRBD2	once	TRBV25-1	TRBJ2-3	TGTGCCAGCAGTGTGTCCGGGACTAAATCAGATACGCAGTATTTT	CASSVSGTKSDTQYF
TRBD2	-	TRBV10-3	TRBJ2-5	TGTGCCACGACCGGGACTAGCGCCCGAGGGACCCAGTACTTC	CATTGTSARGTQYF
-	-	TRBV7-3	TRBJ2-3	TGTGCCAGCAGCCCAACGGCTGGGGGGCCAGATACGCAGTATTTT	CASSPTAGGPDTQYF
-	-	TRBV2	TRBJ1-2	TGTGCCAGCAGTTCCGGTGGCTACACCTTC	CASSSGGYTF
TRBD1	-	TRBV12-5	TRBJ2-7	TGTGCTAGTCGCCCAACTAATCAGGGGGATTCCTACGAGCAGTACTTC	CASRPTNQGDSYEQYF
-	-	TRBV5-4	TRBJ2-7	TGTGCCAGCAGCTCACCAGGGCGGTCCTACGAGCAGTACTTC	CASSSPGRSYEQYF
-	-	TRBV7-9	TRBJ1-6	TGTGCCAGCAGCCCCGGGACCTTTCTTCAGGGCTCCTATAATTCACCCCTCCACTTT	CASSPGTFLQGSYNSPLHF
-	-	TRBV6-5	TRBJ2-1	TGTGCCAGCAGAATCCCTGTGACCTCCTACAATGAGCAGTTCTTC	CASRIPVTSYNEQFF
-	-	TRBV4-3	TRBJ1-1	TGCGCCAGCAGCCAAGACCCCCAGGGCGACACTGAAGCTTTCTTT	CASSQDPQGDTEAFF
-	-	TRBV30	TRBJ2-3	TGTGCCTGGAGTGGCGGCACAGATACGCAGTATTTT	CAWSGGTDTQYF
-	once	TRBV3-1/TRBV3-2	TRBJ1-3	TGTGCCAGCAGCCGCTCGGCCCCCGGAAACACCATATATTTT	CASSRSAPGNTIYF
TRBD2	-	TRBV7-3	TRBJ2-3	TGTGCCAGCAGCTTTCGGGGGGGTATAGATACGCAGTATTTT	CASSFRGGIDTQYF
-	-	TRBV28	TRBJ1-5	TGTGCCAGCAGTTTTGGGGGGCGGGCGCAGCCCCAGCATTTT	CASSFGGRAQPQHF
TRBD2	-	TRBV10-3	TRBJ2-1	TGTGCCATCAGTGACCCCGGGACTAGCGCTAACAATGAGCAGTTCTTC	CAISDPGTSANNEQFF
-	-	TRBV27	TRBJ1-2	TGTGCCAGCAGCCCAGGGTCACCTCTGCCACTCTACACCTTC	CASSPGSPLPLYTF
TRBD1	-	TRBV24-1	TRBJ2-1	TGTGCCACCAGTGATCGACAGGGGTTCCACAATGAGCAGTTCTTC	CATSDRQGFHNEQFF
-	-	TRBV7-2	TRBJ1-4	TGTGCCAGCAGCCCCCGGACGGGAGAAAAACTGTTTTTT	CASSPRTGEKLFF
-	-	TRBV19	TRBJ1-1	TGTGCCAGTAGTTACGAGGGCTGGAGGACTGAAGCTTTCTTT	CASSYEGWRTEAFF
TRBD2	-	TRBV10-3	TRBJ2-3	TGTGCCATGACTAGCGGCGGCACAGATACGCAGTATTTT	CAMTSGGTDTQYF
-	-	TRBV7-9	TRBJ2-3	TGTGCCAGCAGCCTGTACAGGGACGGAGATACGCAGTATTTT	CASSLYRDGDTQYF
-	once	TRBV7-6	TRBJ1-1	TGTGCCAGCAGCTCCGGTATACCGCTAGGGACTGAAGCTTTCTTT	CASSSGIPLGTEAFF
-	-	TRBV6-1	TRBJ1-1	TGTGCCAGCAGTGACAGGGTGATCACTGAAGCTTTCTTT	CASSDRVITEAFF
-	-	TRBV19	TRBJ2-4	TGTGCCAGTAACGGGGTTTCTAAAAACATTCAGTACTTC	CASNGVSKNIQYF
TRBD1	-	TRBV30	TRBJ1-2	TGTGCCTGGAAACCGGGACAGGGGGCTTATGGCTACACCTTC	CAWKPGQGAYGYTF
TRBD1	few	TRBV19	TRBJ1-2	TGTGCCACCGAAGAGACAGGGAAAGGCTACACCTTC	CATEETGKGYTF
-	-	TRBV29-1	TRBJ1-1	TGCAGCGTTGAGGGGAGAATGAACACTGAAGCTTTCTTT	CSVEGRMNTEAFF
-	-	TRBV29-1	TRBJ1-5	TGCAGCGCCGAGTTACCCCAAAATCAGCCCCAGCATTTT	CSAELPQNQPQHF
TRBD1	-	TRBV28	TRBJ1-1	TGTGCCAGCAGTTTAGGGCAGGGGGCTTTTGTGGACACTGAAGCTTTCTTT	CASSLGQGAFVDTEAFF
-	-	TRBV18	TRBJ1-4	TGTGCCAGCTCCCCGCTGGGGGGCGAGGGTGAAAAACTGTTTTTT	CASSPLGGEGEKLFF
-	-	TRBV19	TRBJ1-5	TGTGCCAGTAGTTCCTCGGGAAATCAGCCCCAGCATTTT	CASSSSGNQPQHF
-	-	TRBV6-5	TRBJ1-1	TGTGCCAGCAGTACCGCAGGCATGAACACTGAAGCTTTCTTT	CASSTAGMNTEAFF
TRBD1	-	TRBV14	TRBJ1-1	TGTGCCAGCAGCGGAATTAGGACAGGAACGTCGGCTTTCTTT	CASSGIRTGTSAFF
-	once	TRBV6-5	TRBJ1-3	TGTGCAAGCAATCAGGGGATTATCGCCGGAAACACCATATATTTT	CASNQGIIAGNTIYF
TRBD1	-	TRBV28	TRBJ1-2	TGTGCCAGCAGCCCGGGACAGGGCGGTAGAGGCTACACCTTC	CASSPGQGGRGYTF
-	-	TRBV7-9	TRBJ1-4	TGTGCCAGCAGCCCTCCCGGGACGGCAGAAGTTAATGAAAAACTGTTTTTT	CASSPPGTAEVNEKLFF
-	-	TRBV2	TRBJ2-3	TGTGCCAGCAGTGAACAGGGTCTTAGCACAGATACGCAGTATTTT	CASSEQGLSTDTQYF
-	-	TRBV3-1/TRBV3-2	TRBJ2-5	TGTGCCAGCAGCCCGGAGCCGGCACTACGAGGCAACCAAGAGACCCAGTACTTC	CASSPEPALRGNQETQYF
-	-	TRBV10-3	TRBJ1-1	TGTGCCATCAGTGAGTCATTCACGAACACTGAAGCTTTCTTT	CAISESFTNTEAFF
-	-	TRBV6-4	TRBJ2-1	TGTGCCAGCAGTTTCCCAGTCCCCTACAATGAGCAGTTCTTC	CASSFPVPYNEQFF
-	-	TRBV5-4	TRBJ1-3	TGTGCCAGCAGCTTGGCCGGCCCCTCTGGAAACACCATATATTTT	CASSLAGPSGNTIYF
-	once	TRBV28	TRBJ2-7	TGTGCCACCATCCCCGAGGTCCGGGGAGAGCAGTACTTC	CATIPEVRGEQYF
TRBD1	-	TRBV13	TRBJ1-4	TGTGCCAGCAGCCTTATCCGGGGGACAGGGGTTGAAAAACTGTTTTTT	CASSLIRGTGVEKLFF